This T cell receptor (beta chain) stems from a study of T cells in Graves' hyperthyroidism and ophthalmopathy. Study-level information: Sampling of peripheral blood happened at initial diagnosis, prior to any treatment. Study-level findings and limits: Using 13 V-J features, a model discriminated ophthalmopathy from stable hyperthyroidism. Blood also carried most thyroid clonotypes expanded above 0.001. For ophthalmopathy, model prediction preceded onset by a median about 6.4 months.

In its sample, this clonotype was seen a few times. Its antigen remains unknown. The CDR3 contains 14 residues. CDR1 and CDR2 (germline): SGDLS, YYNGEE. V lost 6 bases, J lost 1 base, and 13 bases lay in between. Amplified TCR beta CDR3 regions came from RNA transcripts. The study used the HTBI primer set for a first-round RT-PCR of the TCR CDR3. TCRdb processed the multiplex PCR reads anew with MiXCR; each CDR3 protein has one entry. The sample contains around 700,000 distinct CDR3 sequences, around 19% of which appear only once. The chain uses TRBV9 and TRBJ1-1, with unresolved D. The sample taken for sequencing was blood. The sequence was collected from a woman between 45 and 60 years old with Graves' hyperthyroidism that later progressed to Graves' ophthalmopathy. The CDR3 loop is CASTRGQRNTEAFF. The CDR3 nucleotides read TGTGCCAGCACCCGCGGGCAGAGGAACACTGAAGCTTTCTTT.